The next 25 T cell receptor beta chains were all read from a single sample in a study of blood T cells in healthy people across ages. PCR was performed a second time for about 7 to 12 cycles using a sample-barcoded 5' primer and a J-beta primer mix. TCRdb passed the 5' RACE reads through MiXCR, listing each CDR3 protein once. The sample records some 790,000 distinct CDR3 sequences, 29% being singletons. The sample comprised blood. The receptors were gathered from an elderly woman in good health.

In the case of this clonotype: A read error may be the cause here, since a much bigger clone is one base away. The chain recombines TRBV6-4 with TRBJ2-1; TRBD2 aligns across 12 bases. The V gene's germline CDR1 is MRHNA and CDR2 SNTAGT. With 6 bases clipped from V and 13 bases from J, the junction kept 10 bases outside the gene matches. The CDR3 is 14 residues long. This chain's CDR3 is CASRPRTSGETQFF. The CDR3 DNA is TGTGCCAGCAGACCCAGGACTAGCGGGGAGACCCAGTTCTTC.

Many counts were recorded for this clonotype. The CDR3 loop reads CASSYSGGRTEAFF. CDR3 sequence (DNA): TGTGCCAGCAGTTACTCAGGGGGAAGGACTGAAGCTTTCTTT. The chain is built from TRBV6-5 and TRBJ1-1, with D maybe TRBD1 (6 bases). V lost 0 bases and J 5 bases, leaving 10 bases between the germline ends. The CDR3 length is 14 residues. The germline CDR1 and CDR2 sequences are MNHEY and SVGAGI.

There are a few counts of this clonotype. V is TRBV7-8 and J is TRBJ2-1; tentative D call: TRBD2 (5 bases). The CDR3 contains 15 residues. Between the trimmed V and J ends, which lost 5 bases and 5 bases, there was a span of 16 bases. CDR1 and CDR2 (germline): SGHVS, FQNEAQ. Written as DNA, the CDR3 is TGTGCCAGCAGCACTAGAAAGTGGGTTAACAATGAGCAGTTCTTC. Translated, it gives CASSTRKWVNNEQFF. The full variable domain, in which reference TRBV7-8 and TRBJ2-1 provide the parts outside the CDR3, is GAGVSQSPRYKVAKRGQDVALRCDPISGHVSLFWYQQALGQGPEFLTYFQNEAQLDKSGLPSDRFFAERPEGSVSTLKIQRTQQEDSAVYLCASSTRKWVNNEQFFGPGTRLTVL.

A remark on this clonotype: A read error may account for a junction end that differs from germline. The chain recombines TRBV2 with TRBJ2-3; TRBD1 aligns across 9 bases. This CDR3 has 18 residues. The germline CDR1 and CDR2 sequences are SNHLY and FYNNEI. CDR3 coding DNA: TGTGCCAGCAGCGTCCAGTCCATCCACAGGGGGCGCACAGATACGCGGTATTTT. Protein sequence: CASSVQSIHRGRTDTRYF.

Note on this clonotype: A clone one base away is much larger, so this may be a read error. The chain recombines TRBV7-2 with TRBJ2-5; D may match TRBD1 or TRBD2 (5 bases each). Germline-derived CDR1 and CDR2 are SGHTA and FQGNSA. The CDR3 is made up of 14 amino acids. The germline V and J ends were trimmed by 1 base and 7 bases, with 13 bases remaining between them. The CDR3: CASSLVGDGATQYF. The CDR3 DNA reads TGTGCCAGCAGCTTAGTGGGGGACGGAGCGACCCAGTACTTC.

This clonotype was counted many times. This chain uses TRBV27 with TRBJ2-3; 13 nucleotides match TRBD2. CDR1 is MNHEY, CDR2 SMNVEV, per germline (reference sequence). Unmatched junction bases numbered 4, after V lost 5 bases and J lost 2 bases. This CDR3 contains 16 residues. CDR3 bases: TGTGCCAGCAGTCGTGGGACTAGCGGGGTCACAGATACGCAGTATTTT. This codes for CASSRGTSGVTDTQYF.

The chain joins TRBV20-1 to TRBJ2-3, with 11 bases fitting TRBD2. The junction had 10 bases not matched to a gene; V was cut back by 6 bases and J by 2 bases. The V gene's germline CDR1 is DFQATT and CDR2 SNEGSKA (reference sequence). This CDR3 has 16 amino acids. As DNA, the CDR3 is TGCAGTGCCGGAGGGTTAGCGGGGGGGCTCACAGATACGCAGTATTTT. It translates to CSAGGLAGGLTDTQYF.

The chain is built from TRBV19 and TRBJ2-1; unclear D gene. Germline V gene sequence: CDR1 LNHDA, CDR2 SQIVND (reference sequence). The CDR3 sequence is 14 residues long. Trimming pared 2 bases from V and 5 bases from J, leaving 10 bases between. The CDR3: CASSIISSNNEQFF. For the CDR3, the DNA is TGTGCCAGTAGTATAATATCGTCGAACAATGAGCAGTTCTTC.

This clonotype came up many times. The CDR3 nucleotides are TGCAGCGTTGACAGGGGGCGTGGAGCTTTCTTT. Protein: CSVDRGRGAFF. The V call is TRBV29-1, the J call TRBJ1-1; TRBD1 agrees at 8 bases. Losses at the gene ends were 3 bases for V and 10 bases for J; bases not matched to a gene: 4. The CDR3 spans 11 residues. Germline V gene data show CDR1 as SQVTM and CDR2 as ANQGSEA.

The sample holds many counts of this clonotype. The gene calls are TRBV5-5 and TRBJ2-5, with 8 bases lining up with TRBD1. In germline, CDR1 is SGHKS, CDR2 YYEKEE (reference sequence). This CDR3 has 15 amino acids. After removal of 3 bases from V and 3 bases from J, the junction contained 7 bases not matched to a gene. CDR3 coding DNA: TGTGCCAGCAGCTATCAGACAGGGGTGGAAGAGACCCAGTACTTC. Amino acids: CASSYQTGVEETQYF.

This clonotype has more than one count but fewer than ten. This chain links TRBV6-5 with TRBJ1-3, with a weak D call TRBD1 (6 bases). This CDR3 comprises 15 residues. Germline loops: CDR1 MNHEY, CDR2 SVGAGI. The V end was cut by 4 bases, the J end by 7 bases, with 17 bases between. The chain's CDR3 is CASSSKGGISNTIYF. The CDR3 coding sequence is TGTGCCAGCAGTTCCAAAGGGGGGATCTCTAACACCATATATTTT.

The V and J genes are TRBV10-1 and TRBJ2-1; TRBD2 aligns across 9 bases. J gave up 7 bases and V 2 bases, and 9 bases lay outside the gene matches. In germline, CDR1 is WNHNN, CDR2 SYGVQD (reference sequence). The CDR3 length is 16 residues. This CDR3 reads CASSETEAGGLNEQFF. DNA for the CDR3: TGCGCCAGCAGTGAGACTGAGGCGGGGGGGCTGAATGAGCAGTTCTTC.

This clonotype has just a few counts. The chain links TRBV3-1 to TRBJ1-2; D is uncertain. The V and J ends lost 0 bases and 3 bases respectively, with 8 bases between them. Germline V gives CDR1 LGHDT, CDR2 YNNKEL (reference sequence). The CDR3 is 14 residues long. For the CDR3, the DNA is TGTGCCAGCAGCCAAGACTGGGGAGACTATGGCTACACCTTC. Translated: CASSQDWGDYGYTF.

At least ten counts were recorded for this clonotype. This sequence joins TRBV7-2 and TRBJ2-1; D uncertain. This CDR3 is 12 amino acids long. V gave up 7 bases and J gave up 6 bases, with 10 bases separating them. The germline V gene encodes CDR1 SGHTA and CDR2 FQGNSA. The chain's CDR3 is CASTGRLNEQFF. The CDR3 bases are TGTGCCAGCACCGGGCGCCTCAATGAGCAGTTCTTC.

Only a few counts were recorded for this clonotype. This rearrangement joins TRBV7-9 to TRBJ1-2; TRBD1 agrees at 7 bases. Per the germline V gene, CDR1 is SEHNR and CDR2 is FQNEAQ (reference sequence). V lost 0 bases to trimming and J lost 1 base; unmatched junction nucleotides: 11. The CDR3 covers 18 residues. The DNA for the CDR3 is TGTGCCAGCAGCTTAGCCGGGACAGCCTTTACTATTAACTATGGCTACACCTTC. Translating gives CASSLAGTAFTINYGYTF.

Regarding this clonotype: This may stem from a read error, because a much larger clone lies one nucleotide away. The chain links TRBV6-6 to TRBJ1-2, with a weak D call TRBD1 (6 bases). Germline assignment: CDR1 MNHNY and CDR2 SVGAGI (reference sequence). The CDR3 has 13 residues. The CDR3 region is CASSGRQDYGCTF. CDR3 in DNA: TGTGCCAGCAGTGGGAGACAGGACTATGGCTGCACCTTC.

The chain carries TRBV3-1 and TRBJ2-1, with no clear D. There are 12 residues in the CDR3. Germline lookup yields CDR1 LGHDT and CDR2 YNNKEL (reference sequence). V was trimmed by 4 bases and J by 13 bases, leaving 14 bases between them. CDR3 amino acids: CASSLSLETQFF. The CDR3 nucleotides read TGTGCCAGCAGCCTCAGTTTAGAGACCCAGTTCTTC.

This clonotype was counted between two and nine times. The gene calls are TRBV24-1 and TRBJ1-5; D is possibly TRBD1 (5 bases). Per germline, CDR1 KGHDR and CDR2 SFDVKD. Trimming shortened V by 3 bases and J by 9 bases, and 17 bases separated the two germline ends. The CDR3 spans 15 residues. The CDR3 is CATSDPAQGSGPQHF. The CDR3 region has the DNA TGTGCCACCAGTGATCCCGCCCAGGGCTCGGGGCCCCAGCATTTT.

This clonotype was counted only a few times. A much larger clone differs from this one at a single base, so this may be a read error. The rearrangement uses TRBV20-1 and TRBJ2-7; 7 nucleotides agree with TRBD1. The CDR3 extends over 15 amino acids. Germline assignment: CDR1 DFQATT and CDR2 SNEGSKA (reference sequence). The V gene end was trimmed by 6 bases and the J gene end by 0 bases; junction bases not matched to a gene: 11. The CDR3: CSATGTDSTSYEQYF. The CDR3 bases are TGCAGTGCAACCGGGACAGATTCCACCTCCTACGAGCAGTACTTC.

This clonotype has a handful of counts. The chain carries TRBV11-3 and TRBJ2-3; possibly TRBD1 for D (6 bases). The CDR3 loop spans 15 amino acids. The V and J ends lost 5 bases and 4 bases respectively, with 16 bases between them. Germline CDR1 and CDR2: SGHNT and YENEEA. The DNA for the CDR3 is TGTGCCAGCAGCGCACCGGGACACTCTCCAGATACGCAGTATTTT. Protein: CASSAPGHSPDTQYF. Combining the CDR3 with reference TRBV11-3 and TRBJ2-3 gives the whole variable domain EAGVVQSPRYKIIEKKQPVAFWCNPISGHNTLYWYLQNLGQGPELLIRYENEEAVDDSQLPKDRFSAERLKGVDSTLKIQPAELGDSAVYLCASSAPGHSPDTQYFGPGTRLTVL.

This clonotype has more than one count but fewer than ten. CDR3 amino acids: CASSRPAGELFF. DNA for the CDR3: TGTGCCAGCAGCCGCCCAGCCGGGGAGCTGTTTTTT. The genes are TRBV3-1 and TRBJ2-2; D remains ambiguous. The CDR3 has 12 amino acids. In germline, CDR1 is LGHDT, CDR2 YNNKEL (reference sequence). V was shortened by 4 bases and J by 6 bases, with 6 bases between the two germline ends.

The chain joins TRBV3-1 to TRBJ2-5, with D unresolved. Near its end, the DNA agrees better with TRBJ2-7, so the J call may be wrong. This CDR3 is 15 amino acids long. Germline V gene data show CDR1 as LGHDT and CDR2 as YNNKEL (reference sequence). The DNA for the CDR3 is TGTGCCAGCAGCGCAAGATCTAACACCGTCTACGAGCAGTACTTC. Residues: CASSARSNTVYEQYF.

Turning to this clonotype: A much larger clone is a single base away; this may be a read error. V usage is TRBV7-2 and J usage is TRBJ1-5; weak D call: TRBD1 (5 bases). Germline CDR1 and CDR2: SGHTA and FQGNSA. The CDR3 is 14 residues long. V dropped 10 bases and J dropped 4 bases, with 17 bases sitting between them. The CDR3 DNA follows: TGTGCCACCGCCCGGGGCAGGGTGAATCAGCCCCAGCATTTT. Its protein is CATARGRVNQPQHF.

This clonotype was seen at least ten times. Here the CDR3 DNA reads TGTGCCAGCAGCTTACCGCCGCGGGGGAACAATGAGCAGTTCTTC. Residues: CASSLPPRGNNEQFF. The chain couples TRBV7-2 to TRBJ2-1, with 7 bases fitting TRBD2. The CDR3 contains 15 residues. The germline V gene encodes CDR1 SGHTA and CDR2 FQGNSA. With 2 bases clipped from V and 5 bases from J, the junction kept 6 bases outside the gene matches.

As regards this clonotype: The junction does not match germline at one end; this may be a read error. The chain recombines TRBV6-5 with TRBJ2-4; 11 positions agree with TRBD1. Germline V lookup: CDR1 MNHEY, CDR2 SVGAGI. The CDR3 sequence is 20 residues long. The CDR3 nucleotides are TGTGCCAGCAGTTACCCTGCTGGACAGGGGGCCTCACTAGCCAAAAACATTCGGTACTTC. Translated: CASSYPAGQGASLAKNIRYF.